These 28 T cell receptor beta chains came from one sample sequenced in a study of beta chain features in type 1 diabetes. The entirety of the isolated RNA underwent reverse transcription, so expressed TCRB transcripts were sequenced. The data were produced by immunoSEQ multiplex PCR, yet TCRdb's version contains in-frame clones alone and is incomplete. Of just over 450,000 clones in the sample, approximately 31% are singletons; the top ten hold around 0.065%. Sequencing was performed on naive CD4+ T cells from blood. All receptors derive from a man aged 18-30 years in good health.

The chain employs TRBV6-5 and TRBJ2-7; TRBD1 matches at 8 bases. Trimming removed 8 bases from V and 3 bases from J; junction bases left unmatched: 12. CDR3 length: 15 amino acids. Germline loops: CDR1 MNHEY, CDR2 SVGAGI. This chain's CDR3 is CASRKTGDSFYEQYF. CDR3 nucleotide sequence: TGTGCCAGCCGAAAGACAGGGGACAGCTTCTACGAGCAGTACTTC.

The chain carries TRBV30 and TRBJ1-1; D gene ambiguous. The V and J ends lost 2 bases and 0 bases respectively, with 7 bases between them. The CDR3 is made up of 13 amino acids. The germline V gene has CDR1 GTSNPN and CDR2 SVGIG (reference sequence). This CDR3 reads CAWSPGLNTEAFF. The CDR3 DNA sequence: TGTGCCTGGAGTCCAGGATTGAACACTGAAGCTTTCTTT.

The count of this clone is one. The chain is built from TRBV6-6 and TRBJ1-2; 10 bases are shared with TRBD1. CDR1 is MNHNY, CDR2 SVGAGI, per germline (reference sequence). The CDR3 length is 14 residues. With 6 bases clipped from V and 3 bases from J, the junction kept 4 bases outside the gene matches. The CDR3: CASRTGGADYGYTF. The DNA for the CDR3 is TGTGCCAGCAGGACAGGGGGCGCAGACTATGGCTACACCTTC.

This chain joins TRBV29-1 and TRBJ1-5, with 9 bases matching TRBD1. The germline CDR1 and CDR2 sequences are SQVTM and ANQGSEA. J gave up 7 bases and V 5 bases, and 6 bases lay outside the gene matches. There are 13 residues in the CDR3. The DNA for the CDR3 is TGCAGCGTTTGGGACAGGGACGGCCAGCCCCAGCATTTT. Encoded protein: CSVWDRDGQPQHF.

The rearrangement links TRBV15 to TRBJ2-7; D is ambiguous. V was cut by 4 bases and J by 2 bases, with 15 bases left in between. The germline V gene has CDR1 LNHNV and CDR2 YYDKDF (reference sequence). This CDR3 is built from 15 residues. The CDR3 protein is CATSTAGPLPYEQYF. The CDR3 coding sequence is TGTGCCACCAGCACCGCAGGTCCTTTACCCTACGAGCAGTACTTC. Full variable domain (remainder filled in from reference TRBV15 and TRBJ2-7): DAMVIQNPRYQVTQFGKPVTLSCSQTLNHNVMYWYQQKSSQAPKLLFHYYDKDFNNEADTPDNFQSRRPNTSFCFLDIRSPGLGDTAMYLCATSTAGPLPYEQYFGPGTRLTVT.

This clone was counted once. The chain carries TRBV7-9 and TRBJ2-7; 7 bases map to TRBD1. Germline V gene data show CDR1 as SEHNR and CDR2 as FQNEAQ (reference sequence). CDR3 size: 14 residues. V lost 3 bases, J lost 2 bases, and 4 bases stayed unmatched. CDR3 loop: CASSLSGQAYEQYF. CDR3 coding DNA: TGTGCCAGCAGCTTGTCCGGACAGGCCTACGAGCAGTACTTC.

The chain employs TRBV11-3 and TRBJ2-3; no definite D call. This CDR3 region has 15 residues. V dropped 1 base and J dropped 6 bases, with 14 bases sitting between them. Germline assignment: CDR1 SGHNT and CDR2 YENEEA. CDR3 protein: CASSLGPLGSDTQYF. The CDR3 DNA reads as TGTGCCAGCAGCTTAGGTCCACTGGGCTCCGATACGCAGTATTTT. The full variable domain, rest sourced from reference TRBV11-3 and TRBJ2-3, is EAGVVQSPRYKIIEKKQPVAFWCNPISGHNTLYWYLQNLGQGPELLIRYENEEAVDDSQLPKDRFSAERLKGVDSTLKIQPAELGDSAVYLCASSLGPLGSDTQYFGPGTRLTVL.

This clone turned up a few times. This rearrangement joins TRBV2 to TRBJ2-5, with 7 bases identical to TRBD2. V was clipped by 11 bases and J by 6 bases; unmatched bases: 6. Per the germline V gene, CDR1 is SNHLY and CDR2 is FYNNEI. The CDR3 sequence is 11 residues long. CDR3 region: CAGERGQTQYF. CDR3 nucleotides: TGTGCCGGCGAGCGGGGCCAGACCCAGTACTTC.

This clone was found once. The gene calls are TRBV5-6 and TRBJ1-2; D gene uncertain. The CDR3 is made up of 14 amino acids. Germline V gene sequence: CDR1 SGHDT, CDR2 YYEEEE. Trimming shortened V by 3 bases and J by 7 bases, and 16 bases separated the two germline ends. CDR3 nucleotide sequence: TGTGCCAGCAGCTCAAACCTGGGAGTAGGTGGCTACACCTTC. Its protein product is CASSSNLGVGGYTF.

This clone came up a few times. This rearrangement joins TRBV30 to TRBJ1-2, with no clear D. The CDR3 sequence is 13 residues long. Germline lookup yields CDR1 GTSNPN and CDR2 SVGIG (reference sequence). Trimming cost V 2 bases and J 1 base, with 8 bases left between them. The CDR3 DNA follows: TGTGCCTGGAGTTCCCAGAATAACTATGGCTACACCTTC. It codes for CAWSSQNNYGYTF.

For the CDR3, the DNA is TGTGCCAGCAGCCCTCCGGGACGTGGGACAGATACGCAGTATTTT. This sequence encodes CASSPPGRGTDTQYF. The chain joins TRBV5-4 to TRBJ2-3; D might be TRBD1 or TRBD2, each matching 5 bases. Germline CDR1 SGHNT, CDR2 YYREEE (reference sequence). The CDR3 has 15 residues. V was pared by 4 bases and J by 3 bases, with 15 bases between.

The gene calls are TRBV30 and TRBJ2-1, with D possibly being TRBD2 (6 bases). The germline V and J ends were trimmed by 0 bases and 2 bases, with 11 bases remaining between them. The CDR3 sequence is 15 residues long. Germline-derived CDR1 and CDR2 are GTSNPN and SVGIG (reference sequence). CDR3 nucleotide sequence: TGTGCCTGGAGTGTTTTGCCGGGGGCCTACAATGAGCAGTTCTTC. Protein sequence: CAWSVLPGAYNEQFF.

This clone has more than one count but fewer than ten. The DNA of the CDR3 is TGTGCCAGCAGCCGAGGAACTTCCAGGACCCCTAACCACCAAGAGACCCAGTACTTC. Protein product: CASSRGTSRTPNHQETQYF. V is TRBV7-2 and J is TRBJ2-5; D call uncertain. This CDR3 region has 19 residues. Trimming removed 5 bases at V and 0 bases at J, with 25 bases between. CDR1 is SGHTA, CDR2 FQGNSA, per germline.

The rearrangement uses TRBV10-3 and TRBJ2-5; TRBD1 aligns across 7 bases. The CDR3 is 13 amino acids. The V gene's germline CDR1 is ENHRY and CDR2 SYGVKD. After removal of 5 bases from V and 1 base from J, the junction contained 1 base not matched to a gene. CDR3 sequence: CAISYRGQETQYF. CDR3 coding DNA: TGTGCCATCAGTTACAGGGGCCAAGAGACCCAGTACTTC.

The chain has TRBV7-9 and TRBJ1-4; a possible D gene is TRBD1 (6 bases). Trimming took off 6 bases at V and 6 bases at J, with 14 bases between the two ends. Germline CDR1 and CDR2: SEHNR and FQNEAQ (reference sequence). The CDR3 length is 14 residues. CDR3 sequence (DNA): TGTGCCAGCAGTGTGGACAGAAGTGATGAAAAACTGTTTTTT. Translation gives CASSVDRSDEKLFF.

This chain connects TRBV29-1 to TRBJ2-1; D unresolved. V gave up 7 bases and J gave up 7 bases, with 14 bases separating them. Per the germline V gene, CDR1 is SQVTM and CDR2 is ANQGSEA. The CDR3 runs to 12 residues. The chain's CDR3 is CSGSRATNEQFF. DNA of the CDR3: TGCAGCGGGTCCCGGGCGACGAATGAGCAGTTCTTC.

This clone appeared a few times. This sequence joins TRBV7-2 and TRBJ1-1; D gene unclear. This CDR3 spans 14 amino acids. V was pared by 5 bases and J by 2 bases, with 12 bases between. Germline V gives CDR1 SGHTA, CDR2 FQGNSA. The CDR3 loop is CASSAGSRNTEAFF. CDR3 coding DNA: TGTGCCAGCAGCGCGGGCAGTCGTAACACTGAAGCTTTCTTT.

This chain links TRBV13 with TRBJ2-5; 9 positions agree with TRBD1. Germline V gives CDR1 PRHDT, CDR2 FYEKMQ (reference sequence). This CDR3 has 15 residues. Germline trimming cut 5 bases from V and 7 bases from J; bases unmatched to any gene: 11. The DNA of the CDR3 is TGTGCCAGCAGCCAGCACGACAGGGGGATGAGGACCCAGTACTTC. Residues: CASSQHDRGMRTQYF.

V is TRBV28 and J is TRBJ2-4; the D is unclear. The germline V gene has CDR1 MDHEN and CDR2 SYDVKM. This CDR3 has 11 amino acids. Trimming took 6 bases from V and 8 from J, leaving 8 bases between them. The CDR3 here is CASSPRDIQYF. The CDR3, as DNA: TGTGCCAGCAGCCCCCGGGACATTCAGTACTTC.

This clone has just a few counts. The gene calls are TRBV30 and TRBJ2-5; D assignment may be TRBD1 or TRBD2 (5 bases each). Germline CDR1 and CDR2: GTSNPN and SVGIG (reference sequence). V lost 0 bases and J 4 bases, leaving 15 bases between the germline ends. This CDR3 comprises 15 residues. The CDR3 DNA reads as TGTGCCTGGAGTGTAAAGTGGGAGAGGGGAGAGACCCAGTACTTC. This encodes CAWSVKWERGETQYF.

This clone showed up just a few times. V usage is TRBV7-2 and J usage is TRBJ2-7; 14 nucleotides line up with TRBD2. With 3 bases clipped from V and 6 bases from J, the junction kept 1 base outside the gene matches. This CDR3 contains 14 residues. Per the germline V gene, CDR1 is SGHTA and CDR2 is FQGNSA. The CDR3 bases are TGTGCCAGCAGCTTGGGGACTAGCGGGAGCGAGCAGTACTTC. Translating it yields CASSLGTSGSEQYF.

The chain couples TRBV4-2 to TRBJ2-7; 10 bases match TRBD1. The CDR3 is made up of 16 amino acids. Germline V gene sequence: CDR1 LGHNA, CDR2 YNFKEQ. Trimming took 0 bases from V and 4 from J; bases not matched to a gene: 6. CDR3 loop: CASSQDAGQGRYEQYF. DNA of the CDR3: TGTGCCAGCAGCCAAGATGCGGGACAGGGGAGGTACGAGCAGTACTTC.

This sequence joins TRBV29-1 and TRBJ2-1; TRBD1 might be the D (5 bases). The CDR3 loop spans 13 amino acids. Between the trimmed V and J ends, which lost 4 bases and 5 bases, there was a span of 12 bases. Germline loops: CDR1 SQVTM, CDR2 ANQGSEA. The CDR3 spells CSVVLGLHNEQFF. CDR3 DNA sequence: TGCAGCGTTGTTTTGGGGCTGCACAATGAGCAGTTCTTC.

Comment on this clone: The sample holds other DNA sequences that translate to the same CDR3. This chain connects TRBV28 to TRBJ2-5, with TRBD1 identical over 7 bases. The CDR3 is 14 residues long. J was trimmed by 1 base and V by 6 bases; bases with no gene match: 5. Germline V gene sequence: CDR1 MDHEN, CDR2 SYDVKM. The CDR3 protein is CASSSGTVQETQYF. The CDR3 DNA reads as TGTGCCAGCAGCTCCGGGACAGTCCAAGAGACCCAGTACTTC.

This clone has a handful of counts. The CDR3 nucleotides read TGTGCCAGCAGCTTAGCCCGGACCACACGGGAGCAGTACTTC. Translating it yields CASSLARTTREQYF. The chain links TRBV7-8 to TRBJ2-7, with unresolved D. The germline V gene encodes CDR1 SGHVS and CDR2 FQNEAQ. The CDR3 is made up of 14 amino acids. V was shortened by 0 bases and J by 7 bases, with 13 bases between the two germline ends.

This clone was observed a few times. The J gene is TRBJ2-3, the V gene TRBV6-5; a weak D match, TRBD2 (5 bases). The CDR3 loop spans 15 amino acids. V gave up 6 bases and J gave up 2 bases, with 15 bases separating them. Germline V gene lookup returns CDR1 MNHEY and CDR2 SVGAGI. The CDR3 is CASSPHAGPTDTQYF. The DNA of the CDR3 is TGTGCCAGCAGCCCTCACGCGGGCCCCACAGATACGCAGTATTTT.

This clone has only a few counts. V gene TRBV19 combines with J gene TRBJ2-4; 9 bases are shared with TRBD1. Germline loops: CDR1 LNHDA, CDR2 SQIVND (reference sequence). The CDR3 consists of 16 residues. V trimming: 2 bases; J trimming: 0 bases; junction bases outside the gene matches: 2. The CDR3 loop is CASSIRTGAAKNIQYF. DNA of the CDR3: TGTGCCAGTAGTATAAGGACAGGGGCAGCCAAAAACATTCAGTACTTC.

This clone was counted once. The chain couples TRBV6-1 to TRBJ1-1; D is possibly TRBD1 (6 bases). Trimming left V 5 bases short and J 10 bases short, with 23 bases between. From germline, CDR1 is MNHNS and CDR2 SASEGT. CDR3 length: 15 residues. CDR3 sequence: CASSNPQPGGKGAFF. CDR3 in DNA: TGTGCCAGCAGTAACCCCCAGCCGGGGGGCAAGGGAGCTTTCTTT.